These 8 T cell receptor beta chains were sequenced from one sample in a study of cytomegalovirus exposure and HLA in healthy donors (TCRdb year 2017). The library came from the immunoSEQ multiplex PCR assay. For the multiplex PCR, a mixture combining 60 forward primers for TCR Vbeta segments and 13 reverse primers for TCR Jbeta segments was used. TCRdb holds this immuneACCESS table with in-frame rearrangements only. Some clones are missing; in checked studies, unresolved V genes explain under half, and the rest has no known cause. This sample comprises about 170,000 clones, approximately 73% of them detected only once. Under 7% of the sample rests with the top ten. The sequenced sample consisted of PBMCs. These receptors were taken from a woman younger than 30 in good health and CMV-seropositive.

This chain links TRBV10-3 with TRBJ2-7; maybe TRBD1 (6 bases). CDR3 length: 11 residues. The germline V and J ends were trimmed by 5 bases and 6 bases, with 8 bases remaining between them. Germline-derived CDR1 and CDR2 are ENHRY and SYGVKD. CDR3 in DNA: TGTGCCATCAGTACAGGGAGCGAGCAGTACTTC. Translation gives CAISTGSEQYF.

This clone was detected only a few times. Distinct nucleotide sequences in the sample also encode this CDR3. The chain recombines TRBV9 with TRBJ1-1; no clear D. V dropped 1 base and J dropped 1 base, with 5 bases sitting between them. This CDR3 contains 13 residues. Germline V gene data show CDR1 as SGDLS and CDR2 as YYNGEE. The CDR3 sequence is CASSVTENTEAFF. The CDR3 region has the DNA TGTGCCAGCAGCGTAACAGAGAACACTGAAGCTTTCTTT.

This chain connects TRBV19 to TRBJ2-5, with D tentatively TRBD1 (6 bases). The J call is uncertain, as TRBJ2-7 better fits the DNA end. The length of the CDR3 is 14 residues. Per germline, CDR1 LNHDA and CDR2 SQIVND (reference sequence). This CDR3 reads CASSMAGQFYEQYF. The CDR3 nucleotides read TGTGCCAGTAGTATGGCCGGACAGTTCTACGAGCAGTACTTC.

J is TRBJ2-1 and V is TRBV7-9; TRBD2 matches 10 bases. Germline CDR1 and CDR2: SEHNR and FQNEAQ (reference sequence). With V trimmed by 5 bases and J by 5 bases, 6 bases remained unmatched. The CDR3 consists of 15 residues. CDR3 bases: TGTGCCAGCAGCATACTAGCGGGGCTAAACAATGAGCAGTTCTTC. As protein: CASSILAGLNNEQFF. Full variable domain (remainder filled in from reference TRBV7-9 and TRBJ2-1): DTGVSQNPRHKITKRGQNVTFRCDPISEHNRLYWYRQTLGQGPEFLTYFQNEAQLEKSRLLSDRFSAERPKGSFSTLEIQRTEQGDSAMYLCASSILAGLNNEQFFGPGTRLTVL.

The chain uses TRBV7-4 and TRBJ1-1; 8 bases fit TRBD1. The CDR3 has 15 amino acids. V shed 5 bases and J 0 bases; nucleotides not matched to a gene: 5. Germline V CDR1 and CDR2: SGHVT, SQSDAQ. DNA of the CDR3: TGTGCCAGCAGCGTCCGACAGGGGCTGAACACTGAAGCTTTCTTT. Amino acid sequence: CASSVRQGLNTEAFF.

The chain links TRBV27 to TRBJ2-5, with no clear D. Germline CDR1 and CDR2: MNHEY and SMNVEV (reference sequence). The CDR3 spans 15 residues. V lost 3 bases, J lost 3 bases, and 14 bases lay in between. CDR3 coding DNA: TGTGCCAGCAGTTTGAGGTCGGCGACGAAAGAGACCCAGTACTTC. Protein sequence: CASSLRSATKETQYF.

The rearrangement links TRBV5-6 to TRBJ2-1, with TRBD1 matching 7 bases. V lost 0 bases to trimming and J lost 8 bases; unmatched junction nucleotides: 14. Germline assignment: CDR1 SGHDT and CDR2 YYEEEE. CDR3 length: 17 residues. The CDR3 loop reads CASSLVQPDRVPHEQFF. As DNA, the CDR3 is TGTGCCAGCAGCTTGGTCCAGCCTGACAGGGTCCCCCATGAGCAGTTCTTC.

The chain recombines TRBV5-6 with TRBJ1-3, with unresolved D. CDR1 is SGHDT, CDR2 YYEEEE, per germline. The V end lost 1 base, the J end lost 0 bases, and 11 bases lay between the germline ends. CDR3 length equals 16 residues. CDR3 loop: CASSLSSGLSGNTIYF. Written as DNA, the CDR3 is TGTGCCAGCAGCTTGAGTTCTGGGCTCTCTGGAAACACCATATATTTT. Drawing the rest from reference TRBV5-6 and TRBJ1-3, the complete variable domain is DAGVTQSPTHLIKTRGQQVTLRCSPKSGHDTVSWYQQALGQGPQFIFQYYEEEERQRGNFPDRFSGHQFPNYSSELNVNALLLGDSALYLCASSLSSGLSGNTIYFGEGSWLTVV.